Detailed here is one TCR beta chain. What it binds is not known. Findings and caveats of the study: Tumor memory CD4+ T cell TCR gene usage clustered with blood and lymph node memory CD4+ cells and lymph node naive CD4+ cells. Tumor Tregs overlapped most with tumor, then blood, naive CD4+ cells.

After constant-region reverse-primer amplification, full-length variable regions underwent semi-nested PCR with Nested Universal Primer A. A single record per CDR3 protein comes from TCRdb applying MiXCR to the 5' RACE reads. The sample contains tens of thousands of distinct CDR3 sequences, about 28% of which appear only once. The memory fraction was CD4+CD45RO+CD25- cells. The CDR3 covers 16 residues. The V end was cut by 6 bases, the J end by 2 bases, with 14 bases between. The chain combines TRBV12-3 or TRBV12-4 with TRBJ2-6, with D possibly being TRBD1 (5 bases). Material for sequencing was tumor-infiltrating memory CD4+ T cells sorted from the breast tumor. Described subset: memory CD4+ T cells, CD4+CD45RO+CD25-. The source of this sequence is a female donor with breast cancer. CDR3 in amino acids: CASRDNTGPGANVLTF. The DNA of the CDR3 is TGTGCCAGCAGGGATAATACAGGACCTGGGGCCAACGTCCTGACTTTC.